The rows below give T cell receptor beta chains drawn from one sample of a study of blood T cell repertoires in COVID-19. TCRdb keeps only in-frame clones here, not all; method: immunoSEQ multiplex PCR. The sample holds 300,000 to 400,000 clones, about 86% seen once. Sequenced input: peripheral blood. Receptors originate from a man aged 25-40 years with active or convalescent COVID-19. CDR3s include the opening cysteine and the closing phenylalanine or tryptophan. A D gene is named only where the DNA matches it firmly. Clone sizes are given selectively: once, few, many, or a class where the clone is expanded.

D	size	V	J	DNA	CDR3
TRBD1	NA	TRBV9	TRBJ1-6	TGTGCCAGCAGCGTGACAGGGGTCGAGAGTTCACCCCTCCACTTT	CASSVTGVESSPLHF
NA	NA	TRBV5-1	TRBJ2-7	TGCGCCAGCAGCGCTCAGCAGGGGCGGACCGAGCAGTACTTC	CASSAQQGRTEQYF
TRBD2	NA	TRBV30	TRBJ2-4	TGTGCCTGGAGTGGGGCGGGACTATCCAACATTCAGTACTTC	CAWSGAGLSNIQYF
NA	few	TRBV5-1	TRBJ1-1	TGCGCCAGCAGCTTGGCCGAGGAGTCGGCAGAAGCTTTCTTT	CASSLAEESAEAFF
TRBD2	NA	TRBV13	TRBJ2-5	TGTGCCAGCAGCCTATATAGCGGGGGACGATTAGAGACCCAGTACTTC	CASSLYSGGRLETQYF
NA	NA	TRBV5-1	TRBJ1-6	TGCGCCAGCAGCTTGGGGCCTAATTCACCCCTCCACTTT	CASSLGPNSPLHF
TRBD1	NA	TRBV9	TRBJ2-7	TGTGCCAGCAGCCCCCGTGGCGGGACAGGGACCTACGAGCAGTACTTC	CASSPRGGTGTYEQYF
TRBD2	NA	TRBV7-8	TRBJ2-1	TGTGCCAGCAGCTTAGCCGGGACTAGCTTATTGTTCTTC	CASSLAGTSLLFF
NA	NA	TRBV7-6	TRBJ2-5	TGTGCCAGCAGCTTGGAGGGAGACAGTCCCCGCCAAGAGACCCAGTACTTC	CASSLEGDSPRQETQYF
TRBD1	NA	TRBV15	TRBJ2-7	TGTGCCACCAGGTTGGACAGGTTCTACTACGAGCAGTACTTC	CATRLDRFYYEQYF
NA	NA	TRBV18	TRBJ2-2	TGTGCCAGCTCACCGGAGGTCTCTATGGCCGGGGAGCTGTTTTTT	CASSPEVSMAGELFF
TRBD2	NA	TRBV19	TRBJ2-5	TGTGCCAGTTCCCCTTTAGCGGGGGGGGAGGAGACCCAGTACTTC	CASSPLAGGEETQYF
NA	few	TRBV19	TRBJ1-2	TGTGCCAGTACCACTCGGCGGTCCTATGGCTACACCTTC	CASTTRRSYGYTF
NA	NA	TRBV7-6	TRBJ1-4	TGTGCCAGCAGCTTAGAGGGCAGGGGAGTTGCTAATGAAAAACTGTTTTTT	CASSLEGRGVANEKLFF
TRBD1	NA	TRBV7-8	TRBJ2-3	TGTGCCAGCAGCCGAGGGGGCCCCACAGATACGCAGTATTTT	CASSRGGPTDTQYF
TRBD2	NA	TRBV5-4	TRBJ2-7	TGTGCCAGCAGCTCCCCGGGACTAGCGGGAGGCGAGCAGTACTTC	CASSSPGLAGGEQYF
NA	NA	TRBV5-4	TRBJ1-1	TGTGCCAGCAGCTTGGCCGGCGCTAGCGGCACTGAAGCTTTCTTT	CASSLAGASGTEAFF
TRBD2	few	TRBV27	TRBJ2-1	TGTGCCAGCAGTCCCGGGACTAGTTCTTACAATGAGCAGTTCTTC	CASSPGTSSYNEQFF
TRBD1	NA	TRBV4-3	TRBJ2-1	TGCGCCAGCAGCCAAGATAGGGGACAGAAAGAATCTCAACGGTTCTTC	CASSQDRGQKESQRFF
NA	few	TRBV6-2/TRBV6-3	TRBJ2-7	TGTGCCAGCAGTTACGTACAGGGAGCCTACGAGCAGTACTTC	CASSYVQGAYEQYF
NA	NA	TRBV4-3	TRBJ2-1	TGCGCCAGCAGCCTCGAGGTATGGTCCTACAATGAGCAGTTCTTC	CASSLEVWSYNEQFF
NA	NA	TRBV10-3	TRBJ2-1	TGTGCCATCAGTGAGGGCGGAATCAATGAGCAGTTCTTC	CAISEGGINEQFF
NA	NA	TRBV18	TRBJ2-1	TGTGCCAGCTCACCACAGGGAGCGTCTAGCGCTGGGGAGCAGTTCTTC	CASSPQGASSAGEQFF
TRBD1	NA	TRBV6-6	TRBJ2-5	TGTGCCAGCAGTTTACAGGGGCGCCCGGAGACCCAGTACTTC	CASSLQGRPETQYF
TRBD1	NA	TRBV6-4	TRBJ1-2	TGTGCCAGCAGTCCCTTGCCGGGACAGGTTTTTTATGGCTACACCTTC	CASSPLPGQVFYGYTF
NA	NA	TRBV7-3	TRBJ2-5	TGTGCCAGCAGCTTAAACCCAGCGGCTATAGAGACCCAGTACTTC	CASSLNPAAIETQYF
NA	NA	TRBV6-2/TRBV6-3	TRBJ2-7	TGTGCCAGCAGTTTCGACGGGGAGCAGTACTTC	CASSFDGEQYF
TRBD1	NA	TRBV2	TRBJ2-7	TGTGCCAGCACCGGACAGGGGCTAGAGCAGTACTTC	CASTGQGLEQYF
NA	NA	TRBV28	TRBJ2-7	TGTGCCAGCTCAAAGGGGCGCGAGGTACACGAGCAGTACTTC	CASSKGREVHEQYF
NA	few	TRBV19	TRBJ1-4	TGTGCCAGTAGTATAGGGGCAGCCACTAATGAAAAACTGTTTTTT	CASSIGAATNEKLFF
TRBD2	once	TRBV29-1	TRBJ2-7	TGCAGCGTTGAACGGCTAGCGGACTACGAGCAGTACTTC	CSVERLADYEQYF
TRBD1	NA	TRBV3-1/TRBV3-2	TRBJ2-7	TGTGCCAGCAGCCGCGGCGGGACAGGGATATACGAGCAGTACTTC	CASSRGGTGIYEQYF
TRBD1	few	TRBV5-4	TRBJ1-1	TGTGCCAGCAGCTTGACAGGGGGCGGGATGGCTTTCTTT	CASSLTGGGMAFF
NA	NA	TRBV9	TRBJ2-7	TGTGCCAGCAGCGTAGTAAACGGGGAGCAGTACTTC	CASSVVNGEQYF
TRBD1	NA	TRBV7-9	TRBJ2-2	TGTGCCAGCAGCGCTGACAGGGGGAAGGGCGGGGAGCTGTTTTTT	CASSADRGKGGELFF
NA	once	TRBV15	TRBJ2-7	TGTGCCACCAGCAGAGAGCGGGCTTCCTCCTACGAGCAGTACTTC	CATSRERASSYEQYF
NA	once	TRBV5-5	TRBJ2-1	TGTGCCAGCAGCCCGGAGGCTATCTCTGATGAGCAGTTCTTC	CASSPEAISDEQFF
TRBD1	NA	TRBV30	TRBJ1-4	TGTGCCTGGAGTGGCCCACAGGGGGTAGGGGAAAAACTGTTTTTT	CAWSGPQGVGEKLFF
TRBD2	NA	TRBV3-1/TRBV3-2	TRBJ2-1	TGTGCCAGCAGCCTCACTAGCGGGGGGGCCTATGAGCAGTTCTTC	CASSLTSGGAYEQFF
NA	NA	TRBV7-9	TRBJ1-4	TGTGCCAGCAGCTTAGCCGTCCCGGGATCGGAGAGTTTT	CASSLAVPGSESF
TRBD2	NA	TRBV5-1	TRBJ2-5	TGCGCCAGTGGAACTAGCGGGGGGCAAGAGACCCAGTACTTC	CASGTSGGQETQYF
NA	once	TRBV5-1	TRBJ2-1	TGCGCCAGCAGCGAGTTAGGCGGGCGCCAAGAGCAGTTCTTC	CASSELGGRQEQFF
TRBD1	NA	TRBV6-5	TRBJ1-2	TGTGCCAGCAGTTCGACAGGGGTGGGCTACACCTTC	CASSSTGVGYTF
TRBD1	NA	TRBV30	TRBJ1-1	TGTGCCTGCGACAGGGGGGGGAACACTGAAGCTTTCTTT	CACDRGGNTEAFF
NA	once	TRBV28	TRBJ1-2	TGTGCCAGCGGGGCCCTCAACTATGGCTACACCTTC	CASGALNYGYTF
NA	few	TRBV28	TRBJ2-2	TGTGCCAGCAGTTTATTGCGGGGGAACACCGGGGAGCTGTTTTTT	CASSLLRGNTGELFF
TRBD1	NA	TRBV2	TRBJ2-7	TGTGCCAGCACCGGGACAGGTTTAGTCGAGCAGTACTTC	CASTGTGLVEQYF
TRBD1	many	TRBV4-1	TRBJ2-7	TGCGCCAGCAGCCCTTGGGACAGGGGCATCGACGAGCAGTACTTC	CASSPWDRGIDEQYF
TRBD1	NA	TRBV12-5	TRBJ1-2	TGTGCTAGTGCCATTCCGGCCGGGACAGCCTTTTTCCGTGGCTACACCTTC	CASAIPAGTAFFRGYTF
NA	few	TRBV7-2	TRBJ2-5	TGTGCCAGCAGCTTAGCTGGAGGCTATGTGGAGACCCAGTACTTC	CASSLAGGYVETQYF
TRBD2	NA	TRBV7-8	TRBJ2-1	TGTGCCAGCAGCTTATGGGGAGGGAGGGAGTACAATGAGCAGTTCTTC	CASSLWGGREYNEQFF